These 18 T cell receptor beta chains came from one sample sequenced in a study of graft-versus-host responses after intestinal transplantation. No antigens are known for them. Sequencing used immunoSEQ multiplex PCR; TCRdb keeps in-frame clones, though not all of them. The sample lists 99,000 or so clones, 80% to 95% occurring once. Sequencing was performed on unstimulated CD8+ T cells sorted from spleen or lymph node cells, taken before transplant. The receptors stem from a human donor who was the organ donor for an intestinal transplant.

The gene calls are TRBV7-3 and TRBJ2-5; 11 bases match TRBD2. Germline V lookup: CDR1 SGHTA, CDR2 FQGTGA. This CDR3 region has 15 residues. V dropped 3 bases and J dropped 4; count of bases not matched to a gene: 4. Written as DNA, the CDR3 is TGTGCCAGCAGCTTTAGCGGGAGGGCCACAGAGACCCAGTACTTC. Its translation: CASSFSGRATETQYF.

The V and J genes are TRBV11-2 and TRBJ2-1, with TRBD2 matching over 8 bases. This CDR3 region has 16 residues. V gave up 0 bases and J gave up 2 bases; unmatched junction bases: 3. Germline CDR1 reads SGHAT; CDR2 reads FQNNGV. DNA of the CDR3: TGTGCCAGCAGCTTAGAGGTGGGACTAGCCTACAATGAGCAGTTCTTC. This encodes CASSLEVGLAYNEQFF.

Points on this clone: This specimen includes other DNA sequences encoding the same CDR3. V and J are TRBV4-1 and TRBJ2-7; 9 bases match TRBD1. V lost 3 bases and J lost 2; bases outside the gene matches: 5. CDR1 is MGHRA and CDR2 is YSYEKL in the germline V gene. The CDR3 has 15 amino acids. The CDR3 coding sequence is TGCGCCAGCAGCCAGACCGGGACAGGGACCTACGAGCAGTACTTC. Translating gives CASSQTGTGTYEQYF.

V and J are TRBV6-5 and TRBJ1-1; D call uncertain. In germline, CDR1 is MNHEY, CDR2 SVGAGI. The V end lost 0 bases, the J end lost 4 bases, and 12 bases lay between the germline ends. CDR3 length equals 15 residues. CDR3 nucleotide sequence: TGTGCCAGCAGTTACTCGTCCGTGGCGGCCACTGAAGCTTTCTTT. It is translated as CASSYSSVAATEAFF.

DNA of the CDR3: TGTGCCAGCAGCTTAACGCGGGAGCTATACAATGAGCAGTTCTTC. It translates to CASSLTRELYNEQFF. The chain employs TRBV11-2 and TRBJ2-1; 7 nucleotides agree with TRBD2. This CDR3 has 15 amino acids. From germline, CDR1 is SGHAT and CDR2 FQNNGV. Trimming removed 2 bases from V and 4 bases from J; junction bases left unmatched: 5.

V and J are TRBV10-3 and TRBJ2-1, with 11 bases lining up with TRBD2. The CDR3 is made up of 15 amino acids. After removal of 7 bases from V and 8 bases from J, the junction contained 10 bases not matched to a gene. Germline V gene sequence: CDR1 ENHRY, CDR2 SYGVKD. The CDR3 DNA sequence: TGTGCCATCACCGACTCTAGCGGGAGGAAGCATGAGCAGTTCTTC. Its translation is CAITDSSGRKHEQFF.

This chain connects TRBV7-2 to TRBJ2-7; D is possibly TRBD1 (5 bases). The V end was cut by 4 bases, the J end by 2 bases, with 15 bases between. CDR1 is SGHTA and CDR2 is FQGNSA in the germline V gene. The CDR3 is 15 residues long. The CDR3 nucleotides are TGTGCCAGCAGCTCCCCGACAGAAACGGCCTACGAGCAGTACTTC. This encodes CASSSPTETAYEQYF.

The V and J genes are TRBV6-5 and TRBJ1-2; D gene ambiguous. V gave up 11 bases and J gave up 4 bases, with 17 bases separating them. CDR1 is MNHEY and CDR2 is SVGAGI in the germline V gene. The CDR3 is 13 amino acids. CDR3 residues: CALRGERSYGYTF. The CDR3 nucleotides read TGTGCCCTAAGAGGTGAGCGTAGCTATGGCTACACCTTC.

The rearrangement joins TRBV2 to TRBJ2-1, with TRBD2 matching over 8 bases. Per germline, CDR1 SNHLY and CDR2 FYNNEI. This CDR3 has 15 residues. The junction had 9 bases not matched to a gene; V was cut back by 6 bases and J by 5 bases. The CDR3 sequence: CASRRVAGRNNEQFF. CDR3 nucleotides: TGTGCCAGCAGGAGAGTAGCGGGACGAAACAATGAGCAGTTCTTC.

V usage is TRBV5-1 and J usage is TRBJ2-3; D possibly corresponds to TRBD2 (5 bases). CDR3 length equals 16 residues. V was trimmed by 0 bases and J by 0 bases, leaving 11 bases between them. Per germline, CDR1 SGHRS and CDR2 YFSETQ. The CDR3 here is CASSLERNSSTDTQYF. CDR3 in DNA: TGCGCCAGCAGCTTGGAGCGGAATTCTAGCACAGATACGCAGTATTTT.

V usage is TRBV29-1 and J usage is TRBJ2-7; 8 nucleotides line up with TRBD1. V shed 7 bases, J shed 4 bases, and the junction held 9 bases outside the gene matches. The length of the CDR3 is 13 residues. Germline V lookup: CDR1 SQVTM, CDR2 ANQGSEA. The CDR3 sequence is CSGAGTGGYEQYF. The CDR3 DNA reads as TGCAGCGGTGCTGGGACAGGCGGGTACGAGCAGTACTTC.

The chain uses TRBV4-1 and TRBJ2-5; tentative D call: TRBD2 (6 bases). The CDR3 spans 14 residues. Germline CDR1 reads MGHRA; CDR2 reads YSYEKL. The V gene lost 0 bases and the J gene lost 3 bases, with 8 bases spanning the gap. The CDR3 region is CASSQELAEETQYF. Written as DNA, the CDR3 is TGCGCCAGCAGCCAAGAACTAGCAGAAGAGACCCAGTACTTC.

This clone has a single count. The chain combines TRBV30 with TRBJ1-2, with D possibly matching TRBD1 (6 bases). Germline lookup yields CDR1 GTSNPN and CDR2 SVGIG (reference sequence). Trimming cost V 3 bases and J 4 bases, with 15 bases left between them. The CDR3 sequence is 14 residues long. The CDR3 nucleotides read TGTGCCTGGAGAGCGGGGGGGGGCCTCTATGGCTACACCTTC. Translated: CAWRAGGGLYGYTF.

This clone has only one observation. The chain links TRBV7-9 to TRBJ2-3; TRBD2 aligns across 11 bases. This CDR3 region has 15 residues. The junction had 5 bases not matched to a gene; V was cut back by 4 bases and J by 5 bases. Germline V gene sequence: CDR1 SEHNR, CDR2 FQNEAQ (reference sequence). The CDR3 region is CASSSGTSGRDTQYF. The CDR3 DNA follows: TGTGCCAGCAGCTCCGGGACTAGCGGACGAGATACGCAGTATTTT.

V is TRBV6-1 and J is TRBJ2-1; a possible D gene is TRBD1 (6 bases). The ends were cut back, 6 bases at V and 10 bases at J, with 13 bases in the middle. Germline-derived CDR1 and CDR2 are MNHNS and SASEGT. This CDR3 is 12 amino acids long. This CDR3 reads CASSLGQFEQFF. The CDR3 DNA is TGTGCCAGCAGCCTTGGACAGTTCGAGCAGTTCTTC.

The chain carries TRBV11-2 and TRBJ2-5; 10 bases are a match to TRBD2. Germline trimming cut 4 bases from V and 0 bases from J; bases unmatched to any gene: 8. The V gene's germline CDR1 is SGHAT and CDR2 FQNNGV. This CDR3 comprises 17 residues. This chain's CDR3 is CASSSVGLAEYQETQYF. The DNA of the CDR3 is TGTGCCAGCAGCTCGGTCGGACTAGCGGAGTACCAAGAGACCCAGTACTTC.

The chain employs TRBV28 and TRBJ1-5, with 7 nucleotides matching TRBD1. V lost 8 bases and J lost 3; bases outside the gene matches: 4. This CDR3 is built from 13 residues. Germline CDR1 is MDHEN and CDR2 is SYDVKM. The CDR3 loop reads CASLRGPNQPQHF. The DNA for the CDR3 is TGTGCCAGCTTAAGGGGGCCCAATCAGCCCCAGCATTTT.

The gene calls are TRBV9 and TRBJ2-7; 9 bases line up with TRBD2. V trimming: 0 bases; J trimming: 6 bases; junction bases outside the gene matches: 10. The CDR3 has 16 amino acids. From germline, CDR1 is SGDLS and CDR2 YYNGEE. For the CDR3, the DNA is TGTGCCAGCAGCGTAGATTTAGGGCTAGCGGGGATCGAGCAGTACTTC. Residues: CASSVDLGLAGIEQYF.